These 19 T cell receptor beta chains came from one sample sequenced in a study of regulatory T cells in long-lasting Graves disease. Time point given: newly diagnosed GD, antithyroid drugs for less than 3 months. Generation of the TCR library employed RNA extracted from PBMCs. Building of the TCR beta libraries involved iRepertoire HTBI primers and Arm-PCR of CDR3 regions. Via MiXCR, TCRdb re-called the multiplex PCR reads, giving one row per CDR3 protein. The sample has about 440,000 distinct CDR3 sequences; about 16% are singletons. These same data were also listed under a study on T cells in Graves' hyperthyroidism and ophthalmopathy.

The sample here was peripheral blood mononuclear cells (PBMCs), taken at new diagnosis, from a patient treated with antithyroid drugs. The receptors come from a woman between 25 and 40 years old with Graves disease.

This clonotype was seen repeatedly, ten times or more. This chain joins TRBV13 and TRBJ2-7; TRBD2 matches 8 bases. Germline-derived CDR1 and CDR2 are PRHDT and FYEKMQ (reference sequence). This CDR3 has 16 residues. V trimming: 4 bases; J trimming: 2 bases; junction bases outside the gene matches: 10. DNA of the CDR3: TGTGCCAGCAGCTCCGTTACTGCGGGAGGAACCTACGAGCAGTACTTC. Translation gives CASSSVTAGGTYEQYF.

The V gene is TRBV6-1, the J gene TRBJ1-1; D is ambiguous. Trimming shortened V by 4 bases and J by 5 bases, and 11 bases separated the two germline ends. Germline V gene sequence: CDR1 MNHNS, CDR2 SASEGT. The CDR3 is 13 amino acids. The CDR3 region has the DNA TGTGCCAGCAGTGGGGTAATGGAGACTGAAGCTTTCTTT. It is translated as CASSGVMETEAFF.

This clonotype was counted a few times. The chain has TRBV7-3 and TRBJ2-1, with D tentatively TRBD1 or TRBD2 (6 bases each). The V gene lost 5 bases and the J gene lost 5 bases, with 13 bases spanning the gap. The CDR3 runs 14 residues. The germline CDR1 and CDR2 sequences are SGHTA and FQGTGA. This chain's CDR3 is CASSQEGGHNEQFF. As DNA, the CDR3 is TGTGCCAGCAGCCAAGAGGGGGGCCACAATGAGCAGTTCTTC.

This clonotype was detected many times. This chain joins TRBV6-1 and TRBJ2-1; no clear D. CDR1 MNHNS and CDR2 SASEGT come from the germline V gene. Trimming took 10 bases from V and 9 from J, leaving 19 bases between them. The CDR3 covers 13 residues. The CDR3 region is CATQLKGWVEQFF. In DNA form, the CDR3 reads TGTGCCACCCAGTTGAAAGGATGGGTTGAGCAGTTCTTC.

This clonotype was seen many times. The rearrangement uses TRBV11-2 and TRBJ2-7; 7 bases are a match to TRBD2. V lost 5 bases and J lost 6; bases outside the gene matches: 10. This CDR3 has 14 amino acids. The germline gives CDR1 SGHAT, CDR2 FQNNGV. The CDR3, as DNA: TGTGCCAGCAGCCAGCGGGACTTTGGGCGCGAGCAGTACTTC. Protein: CASSQRDFGREQYF.

The chain couples TRBV5-5 to TRBJ1-6; D perhaps matches TRBD1 (5 bases). V lost 4 bases and J 7 bases, leaving 18 bases between the germline ends. The CDR3 runs to 16 residues. Germline CDR1 SGHKS, CDR2 YYEKEE (reference sequence). CDR3 nucleotides: TGTGCCAGCAGCCTACTCGGGGGGGGAGGCAATTCACCCCTCCACTTT. Its protein is CASSLLGGGGNSPLHF. The variable domain in full, completed from reference TRBV5-5 and TRBJ1-6, reads DAGVTQSPTHLIKTRGQQVTLRCSPISGHKSVSWYQQVLGQGPQFIFQYYEKEERGRGNFPDRFSARQFPNYSSELNVNALLLGDSALYLCASSLLGGGGNSPLHFGNGTRLTVT.

This clonotype was seen at least ten times. CDR3 loop: CASREGNYGYTF. DNA for the CDR3: TGTGCCAGCAGGGAGGGGAACTATGGCTACACCTTC. The gene calls are TRBV12-3 or TRBV12-4 and TRBJ1-2; possible D gene TRBD1, 5 bases. The CDR3 is 12 amino acids. With 6 bases removed from V and 2 bases from J, the gap between germline ends came to 7 bases.

The V and J genes are TRBV4-2 and TRBJ2-3; 9 nucleotides agree with TRBD2. The CDR3 is made up of 18 amino acids. J lost 2 bases, V lost 1 base, and 10 bases had no gene match. Germline CDR1 and CDR2: LGHNA and YNFKEQ. DNA of the CDR3: TGTGCCAGCAGCCAAGCTATGCGCGGGAGGGCCGACACAGATACGCAGTATTTT. This gives the protein CASSQAMRGRADTDTQYF.

This clonotype came up a few times. The gene calls are TRBV7-3 and TRBJ2-4; 7 bases match TRBD2. This CDR3 is 13 amino acids long. The J segment lost 10 bases and the V segment lost 1 base, leaving 4 bases of the junction unmatched. Germline assignment: CDR1 SGHTA and CDR2 FQGTGA. The CDR3 spells CASSLNPSGIQYF. The DNA of the CDR3 is TGTGCCAGCAGCTTAAATCCTAGCGGTATTCAGTACTTC.

V is TRBV27 and J is TRBJ1-5, with D possibly matching TRBD1 (6 bases). CDR3 length equals 12 residues. Germline V gene data show CDR1 as MNHEY and CDR2 as SMNVEV (reference sequence). V lost 8 bases and J 5 bases, leaving 10 bases between the germline ends. This CDR3 is CASSKGDQPQHF. CDR3 sequence (DNA): TGTGCCAGCTCAAAGGGGGATCAGCCCCAGCATTTT.

In its sample, this clonotype was seen once. This chain joins TRBV13 and TRBJ2-2, with D maybe TRBD1 (5 bases). The germline V and J ends were trimmed by 4 bases and 3 bases, with 9 bases remaining between them. There are 14 residues in the CDR3. Per germline, CDR1 PRHDT and CDR2 FYEKMQ (reference sequence). The CDR3 coding sequence is TGTGCCAGCAGCTCCGACAGAGACACCGGGGAGCTGTTTTTT. This gives the protein CASSSDRDTGELFF.

Note on this clonotype: With a much larger clone just one base away, this may be a read error. J is TRBJ1-6 and V is TRBV12-3 or TRBV12-4; TRBD1 might be the D (5 bases). CDR3 length: 15 amino acids. Trimming removed 3 bases from V and 9 bases from J, with 15 bases in between. The CDR3 loop is CASSLTENGGSPLHF. The CDR3 DNA reads TGTGCCAGCAGTTTGACGGAGAATGGGGGTTCACCCCTCCACTTT.

The rearrangement uses TRBV9 and TRBJ2-2, with 10 nucleotides matching TRBD2. V lost 3 bases to trimming and J lost 6 bases; unmatched junction nucleotides: 8. There are 16 residues in the CDR3. Germline V gives CDR1 SGDLS, CDR2 YYNGEE. CDR3 nucleotide sequence: TGTGCCAGCAGCGCCCAGCGGGAGGGCCAATCCGGGGAGCTGTTTTTT. It encodes CASSAQREGQSGELFF.

The rearrangement uses TRBV20-1 and TRBJ1-6; D is possibly TRBD1 (6 bases). In germline, CDR1 is DFQATT, CDR2 SNEGSKA (reference sequence). There are 16 residues in the CDR3. Trimming removed 0 bases at V and 5 bases at J, with 14 bases between. CDR3 region: CSARDGGRGDNSPLHF. In DNA form, the CDR3 reads TGCAGTGCTAGAGATGGTGGCAGGGGAGATAATTCACCCCTCCACTTT.

This clonotype was counted many times. The V and J genes are TRBV29-1 and TRBJ2-5; 11 bases align to TRBD1. The V segment lost 6 bases and the J segment 4 bases; nucleotides outside the gene matches: 4. CDR1 is SQVTM, CDR2 ANQGSEA, per germline. The CDR3 covers 13 residues. The CDR3 bases are TGCAGCGTATATGGGACAGGGGGAGAGACCCAGTACTTC. Translation gives CSVYGTGGETQYF.

As for this clonotype: This clone may be a read error of a much larger clone one base away. The chain couples TRBV12-3 or TRBV12-4 to TRBJ2-2, with 11 bases fitting TRBD2. The CDR3 runs to 16 residues. CDR3 coding DNA: TGTGCCAGCAGCCCGAGACTAGCGGGAAACACCGGGGAGCTGGTTTTT. This encodes CASSPRLAGNTGELVF.

The chain has TRBV29-1 and TRBJ2-5, with TRBD2 identical over 8 bases. The CDR3 runs to 15 residues. The J segment lost 2 bases and the V segment lost 3 bases, leaving 8 bases of the junction unmatched. Germline lookup yields CDR1 SQVTM and CDR2 ANQGSEA. DNA for the CDR3: TGCAGCGTTGAGGCACTAGCGGCTATTCAAGAGACCCAGTACTTC. This encodes CSVEALAAIQETQYF.

Concerning this clonotype itself: The junction and the germline gene differ at one end; a read error may be behind it. The rearrangement joins TRBV5-6 to TRBJ1-2; D gene unclear. Germline CDR1 and CDR2: SGHDT and YYEEEE. The CDR3 contains 16 residues. The CDR3 bases are TGTGCCTGCAGCTTACAGACTGGTGGTTATAACTATGGCTACACCTTC. Its translation is CACSLQTGGYNYGYTF.

This clonotype was observed many times. This chain connects TRBV3-1 to TRBJ1-5; D might be TRBD1 (6 bases). The CDR3 spans 15 residues. Germline V lookup: CDR1 LGHDT, CDR2 YNNKEL (reference sequence). Trimming removed 1 base at V and 8 bases at J, with 15 bases between. CDR3 coding DNA: TGTGCCAGCAGCCAAGGGGGGGCGCGAACAGAGCCCCAGCATTTT. As protein: CASSQGGARTEPQHF.